This is a list of T cell receptor beta chains from one sample in a study of OX40 agonist ivuxolimab in advanced cancers. Clones were sequenced by immunoSEQ multiplex PCR, and TCRdb holds only the in-frame ones, with some missing. The sample shows about 80,000 clones, around nine tenths of them seen only once. The sample here was CD4+ or CD8+ T cells sorted from blood, taken in a trial of the OX40 agonist ivuxolimab. These receptors all come from an adult with an advanced solid tumor such as melanoma, head and neck, liver or kidney cancer. Both conserved end residues are part of each CDR3. D genes are given only for firm matches. Some rows have no size entry. The others give once, few or many, or a class for an expanded clone.

clone size	V gene	D gene	J gene	CDR3 DNA	CDR3 protein
-	TRBV4-1	-	TRBJ1-1	TGCGCCAGCAGCCGAGGCCCGGGCCCGAAAGCTTTCTTT	CASSRGPGPKAFF
-	TRBV2	-	TRBJ1-3	TGTGCCAGCAAAAGGAACACTGGAAACACCATATATTTT	CASKRNTGNTIYF
-	TRBV28	TRBD1	TRBJ1-5	TGTGCCAGCAGGTCCTCCGGGACAGGGGCTCTTAGAAGTGCCCAGCATTTT	CASRSSGTGALRSAQHF
-	TRBV18	-	TRBJ2-4	TGTGCCAGCTCACCACAGCGGGCAGGCGACAAAAACATTCAGTACTTC	CASSPQRAGDKNIQYF
-	TRBV7-2	TRBD1	TRBJ2-3	TGTGCCAGCAGCTTAGCGGGACAGGGTATCGATACGCAGTATTTT	CASSLAGQGIDTQYF
-	TRBV18	-	TRBJ1-1	TGTGCCAGCTCAGCACAGGGTGGCACTGAAGCTTTCTTT	CASSAQGGTEAFF
-	TRBV4-1	TRBD1	TRBJ1-2	TGCGCCAGCAGCCAAATTCCCGGGACAGGCTATGGCTACACCTTC	CASSQIPGTGYGYTF
-	TRBV7-2	-	TRBJ2-7	TGTGCCAGCAGCGCTATCCTTTCACAGGTGTTCTCCTACGAGCAGTACTTC	CASSAILSQVFSYEQYF
-	TRBV11-2	TRBD1	TRBJ1-2	TGTGCCAGCAGCGCCGACAGGGTTTTCTACGGCTACACCTTC	CASSADRVFYGYTF
once	TRBV15	TRBD1	TRBJ1-2	TGTGCCACCAGCAGAGTCGAGACAGGGGTTAACTATGGCTACACCTTC	CATSRVETGVNYGYTF
once	TRBV7-8	-	TRBJ1-5	TGTGCCAGCAGCTTATATCGGGTGGGCAATCAGCCCCAGCATTTT	CASSLYRVGNQPQHF
-	TRBV5-1	-	TRBJ1-1	TGCGCCAGCAGCTTGGCGGAGAACACTGAAGCTTTCTTT	CASSLAENTEAFF
-	TRBV5-1	TRBD1	TRBJ1-2	TGCGCCAGCAGCGCGGACAGGGGTTCGGGTGGCTACACCTTC	CASSADRGSGGYTF
-	TRBV18	TRBD2	TRBJ2-1	TGTGCCAGCTCACCAGCGCGGGAGAGCACCAATGAGCAGTTCTTC	CASSPARESTNEQFF
-	TRBV6-1	-	TRBJ1-3	TGTGCCAGCAGCCGGGATATTGAGGACACCATATATTTT	CASSRDIEDTIYF
-	TRBV6-5	-	TRBJ1-4	TGTGCCAGCAGTCCCCCGTCGGGGGTAATGAGTAAACTGTTTTTT	CASSPPSGVMSKLFF
-	TRBV2	-	TRBJ2-2	TGTGCCAGCAGTGAAACCTTCCCGGGATCCACCGGGGAGCTGTTTTTT	CASSETFPGSTGELFF
-	TRBV7-2	-	TRBJ2-1	TGTGCCAGCAGCCGTCGTACAGGAGTCGAGCAGTTCTTC	CASSRRTGVEQFF
-	TRBV6-5	-	TRBJ1-4	TGTGCCAGCAACCCCAGTGGGGCCGGTAATGAAAAACTGTTTTTT	CASNPSGAGNEKLFF
-	TRBV5-1	-	TRBJ2-1	TGCGCCAGCGGATTAGTGGGAAACAATGAGCAGTTCTTC	CASGLVGNNEQFF
-	TRBV27	-	TRBJ1-2	TGTGCCAGCAGTTTATCTGGGGGGGGTCTAAACTATGGCTACACCTTC	CASSLSGGGLNYGYTF
-	TRBV5-1	-	TRBJ2-5	TGCGCCAGCAGCTTGGAGGGGGACGGGACCCAGTACTTC	CASSLEGDGTQYF
many	TRBV5-1	-	TRBJ1-6	TGCGCCAGCAGCTTGTTGCCAGGTCTCATTGATTCACCCCTCCACTTT	CASSLLPGLIDSPLHF
-	TRBV2	TRBD2	TRBJ2-7	TGTGCCAGCATGGCTAGCGGGACTCTCTACGAGCAGTACTTC	CASMASGTLYEQYF
once	TRBV5-1	TRBD2	TRBJ2-3	TGCGCCAGCAGCCCCGGGACTAGCGGGAGTGGGGATACGCAGTATTTT	CASSPGTSGSGDTQYF
-	TRBV6-5	-	TRBJ2-3	TGTGCCAGCAGTTGGGAGGGGGGGATGGCAGATACGCAGTATTTT	CASSWEGGMADTQYF